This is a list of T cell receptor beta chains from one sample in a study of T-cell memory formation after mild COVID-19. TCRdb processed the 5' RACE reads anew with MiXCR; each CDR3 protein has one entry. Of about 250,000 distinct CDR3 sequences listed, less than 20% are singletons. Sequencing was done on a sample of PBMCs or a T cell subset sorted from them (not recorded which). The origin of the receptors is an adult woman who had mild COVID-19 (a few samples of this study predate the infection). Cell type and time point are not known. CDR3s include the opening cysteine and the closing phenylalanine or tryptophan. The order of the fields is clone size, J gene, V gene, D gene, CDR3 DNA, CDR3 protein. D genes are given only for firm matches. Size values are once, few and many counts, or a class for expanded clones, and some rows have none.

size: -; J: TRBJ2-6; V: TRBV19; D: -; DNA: TGTGCCAGTAGGCTGGACTCTGGGGCCAACGTCCTGACTTTC; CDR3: CASRLDSGANVLTF
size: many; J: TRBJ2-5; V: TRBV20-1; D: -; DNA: TGCAGTGCTAGGGGCAGGGCGGAGACCCAGTACTTC; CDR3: CSARGRAETQYF
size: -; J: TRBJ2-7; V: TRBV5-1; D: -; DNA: TGCGCCAGCAGCTTGGCGGGCAGGGAGCCTTCCGAGCAGTACTTC; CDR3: CASSLAGREPSEQYF
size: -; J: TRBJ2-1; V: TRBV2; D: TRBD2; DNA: TGTGCCAGCAGTGGAGGAGCGGGAGGGCAAGGCTACAATGAGCAGTTCTTC; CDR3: CASSGGAGGQGYNEQFF
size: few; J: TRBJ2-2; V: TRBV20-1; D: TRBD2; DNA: TGCAGTGCTAGAAAGCCGGGGGGGCGGACCGGGGAGCTGTTTTTT; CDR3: CSARKPGGRTGELFF
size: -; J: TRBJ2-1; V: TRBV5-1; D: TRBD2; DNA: TGCGCCAGCTCAGGTTCTAGCGGGGTCTACAATGAGCAGTTCTTC; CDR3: CASSGSSGVYNEQFF
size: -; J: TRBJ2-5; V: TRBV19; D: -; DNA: TGTGCCACGGGTATCCAAGAGACCCAGTACTTC; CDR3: CATGIQETQYF
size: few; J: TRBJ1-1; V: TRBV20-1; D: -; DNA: TGCAGTGCTAGCGGCCCGGGGTACACTGAAGCTTTCTTT; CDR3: CSASGPGYTEAFF
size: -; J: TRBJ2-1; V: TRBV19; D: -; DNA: TGTGCCAGTAGTATAGCTCGGGGGAATGAGCAGTTCTTC; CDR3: CASSIARGNEQFF
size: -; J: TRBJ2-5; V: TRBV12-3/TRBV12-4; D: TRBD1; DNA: TGTGCCAGCAGTAAAAACAGGGGGGAGACCCAGTACTTC; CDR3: CASSKNRGETQYF
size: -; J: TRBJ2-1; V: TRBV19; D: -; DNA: TGTGCCAGTAGTATTAGCGGTACCTACAATGAGCAGTTCTTC; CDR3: CASSISGTYNEQFF
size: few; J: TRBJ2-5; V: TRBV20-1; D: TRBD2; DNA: TGCAGTGCTAGGAGACGGCTAGCGGACAAGAATTCGAAAGAGACCCAGTACTTC; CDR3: CSARRRLADKNSKETQYF
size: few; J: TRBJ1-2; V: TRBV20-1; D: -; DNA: TGCAGTGACGCTTCCTGGGGGAAGGCTAACTATGGCTACACCTTC; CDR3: CSDASWGKANYGYTF
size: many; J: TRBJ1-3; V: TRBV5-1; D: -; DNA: TGCGCCAGCAGCCTCGCCGGCAGCTCTGGAAACACCATATATTTT; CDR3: CASSLAGSSGNTIYF
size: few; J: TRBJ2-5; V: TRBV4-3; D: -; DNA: TGCGCCAGCAGCCAATCAGTGGGCGGGGAGACCCAGTACTTC; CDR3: CASSQSVGGETQYF
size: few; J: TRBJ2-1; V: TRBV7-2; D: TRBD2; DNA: TGTGCCAGCAGCCCCGGGACTATCTTACAAGGTGAGCAGTTCTTC; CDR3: CASSPGTILQGEQFF